A selection of T cell receptor beta chains follows, all from one sample in a study of cytomegalovirus exposure and HLA in healthy donors. Sequenced by immunoSEQ multiplex PCR; TCRdb stores in-frame clones only, minus some. Of 120,000 to 150,000 clones in the sample, about 80% were seen once. Sequencing was carried out using PBMCs. These receptors came from a woman in her 30s in good health and CMV-seronegative. Each CDR3 is given with its conserved first and last residue. Each record gives: CDR3 protein, CDR3 DNA, J gene, D gene, V gene, clone size. A D gene is named only where the DNA matches it firmly. Clone size is not always given. Where it is, it says once, few, many or a class for expanded clones.

CASSSLAGASNEQFF TGTGCCAGCAGCTCACTAGCGGGGGCCTCGAATGAGCAGTTCTTC TRBJ2-1 TRBD2 TRBV7-6 NA
CASSGGQGTGSQAFF TGTGCCAGCAGTGGCGGCCAAGGGACAGGTAGTCAAGCTTTCTTT TRBJ1-1 TRBD1 TRBV6-1 NA
CASTDGGAKDTQYF TGTGCCAGTACCGACGGGGGGGCCAAAGATACGCAGTATTTT TRBJ2-3 TRBD2 TRBV2 NA
CASSRGQGGLITTEAFF TGTGCCAGCAGCCGGGGACAGGGGGGTTTGATTACGACTGAAGCTTTCTTT TRBJ1-1 TRBD1 TRBV4-2 NA
CASSLGATAQETQYF TGCGCCAGCAGCTTGGGGGCTACGGCTCAAGAGACCCAGTACTTC TRBJ2-5 NA TRBV5-1 once
CASRGDGYTF TGTGCCAGCAGAGGGGATGGCTACACCTTC TRBJ1-2 NA TRBV6-6 NA
CSVARLAGYNEQFF TGCAGCGTCGCTAGACTAGCGGGGTACAATGAGCAGTTCTTC TRBJ2-1 TRBD2 TRBV29-1 NA
CASKRGTTYEQYF TGTGCCAGCAAAAGGGGCACTACCTACGAGCAGTACTTC TRBJ2-7 NA TRBV27 NA
CASSQTGGTEAFF TGTGCCAGCAGCCAAACAGGGGGCACTGAAGCTTTCTTT TRBJ1-1 TRBD1 TRBV7-2 few
CASSLQSGGELFF TGCGCCAGCAGCTTACAATCAGGCGGGGAGCTGTTTTTT TRBJ2-2 NA TRBV5-1 few
CASRGRALSTDTQYF TGCGCCAGCAGAGGCAGGGCCCTTAGCACAGATACGCAGTATTTT TRBJ2-3 NA TRBV4-3 NA
CASKSSGNTGELFF TGTGCCAGCAAGTCTAGCGGTAACACCGGGGAGCTGTTTTTT TRBJ2-2 TRBD2 TRBV6-1 NA
CASSLVGGSYNEQFF TGCGCCAGCAGCTTGGTAGGGGGCTCCTACAATGAGCAGTTCTTC TRBJ2-1 NA TRBV5-1 NA
CASTRDNSGNTIYF TGTGCCAGCACTCGGGACAACTCTGGAAACACCATATATTTT TRBJ1-3 NA TRBV6-6 NA
CASSSDRGRNTEAFF TGTGCCAGCAGCAGCGACAGAGGCAGGAACACTGAAGCTTTCTTT TRBJ1-1 NA TRBV6-6 few
CASSPQGISNQPQHF TGTGCCAGCAGTCCCCAGGGGATAAGCAATCAGCCCCAGCATTTT TRBJ1-5 NA TRBV6-1 NA
CASSENSQGTDTQYF TGTGCCAGCAGTGAAAATAGTCAGGGAACAGATACGCAGTATTTT TRBJ2-3 NA TRBV6-4 few
CASSLGGGGAGANVLTF TGTGCCAGCAGCTTAGGAGGTGGAGGGGCTGGGGCCAACGTCCTGACTTTC TRBJ2-6 NA TRBV7-8 NA
CASSGGQGHYGYTF TGTGCCAGCAGCGGTGGACAGGGGCACTATGGCTACACCTTC TRBJ1-2 TRBD1 TRBV25-1 NA
CASSLVPGELFF TGTGCCAGCAGCTTAGTTCCTGGGGAGCTGTTTTTT TRBJ2-2 NA TRBV7-6 NA
CASSVTGGTSTDTQYF TGTGCCAGCAGCGTCACAGGGGGCACCTCGACAGATACGCAGTATTTT TRBJ2-3 TRBD1 TRBV9 once
CASSHRGDYGYTF TGTGCCAGCAGCCACAGGGGAGACTATGGCTACACCTTC TRBJ1-2 TRBD1 TRBV7-9 few
CASSLDRGYSNQPQHF TGTGCCAGCAGCTTAGACAGGGGCTATAGCAATCAGCCCCAGCATTTT TRBJ1-5 NA TRBV11-2 NA
CATGTSGGTYYEQYF TGTGCCACCGGTACGTCCGGGGGGACATACTACGAGCAGTACTTC TRBJ2-7 NA TRBV28 few
CASSLIGRGSPLHF TGTGCCAGCAGCTTAATCGGCAGGGGTTCACCCCTCCACTTT TRBJ1-6 NA TRBV7-2 NA
CASSPSGTANTEAFF TGTGCCAGCAGCCCTAGCGGGACAGCGAACACTGAAGCTTTCTTT TRBJ1-1 TRBD1 TRBV4-2 few
CASSHGAGAGSTDTQYF TGTGCCAGCAGCCACGGCGCAGGAGCGGGAAGCACAGATACGCAGTATTTT TRBJ2-3 TRBD2 TRBV7-3 once
CASSYQGQPLYGYTF TGTGCCAGCAGTTACCAGGGACAGCCCCTCTATGGCTACACCTTC TRBJ1-2 TRBD1 TRBV6-5 NA
CASSTGRGTYNEQFF TGCGCCAGCAGCACAGGGCGGGGGACTTACAATGAGCAGTTCTTC TRBJ2-1 NA TRBV5-1 NA
CASSLTTGEKLFF TGCGCCAGCAGCCTTACGACAGGAGAAAAACTGTTTTTT TRBJ1-4 NA TRBV5-1 NA
CASSLTAGGYNEQFF TGTGCCAGCAGCTTAACAGCGGGGGGCTACAATGAGCAGTTCTTC TRBJ2-1 TRBD2 TRBV7-3 few
CASSLGLQETQYF TGTGCCAGCAGCCTAGGACTACAAGAGACCCAGTACTTC TRBJ2-5 NA TRBV11-3 few
CASSYSDTNYGYTF TGTGCCAGCAGTTACTCTGACACTAACTATGGCTACACCTTC TRBJ1-2 NA TRBV6-5 NA
CAISGQGGYEQYF TGTGCCATCTCAGGGCAGGGCGGCTACGAGCAGTACTTC TRBJ2-7 NA TRBV27 once
CASSPRQGVGQPQHF TGTGCCAGCAGCCCCAGGCAGGGTGTTGGTCAGCCCCAGCATTTT TRBJ1-5 NA TRBV27 NA
CASRSWDTEAFF TGTGCCAGTAGGAGCTGGGACACTGAAGCTTTCTTT TRBJ1-1 NA TRBV27 few
CASKGQGMNTEAFF TGTGCCAGCAAGGGACAGGGGATGAACACTGAAGCTTTCTTT TRBJ1-1 TRBD1 TRBV2 NA
CASSVGSLSSGELFF TGTGCCAGCAGCGTAGGTAGCCTTAGCTCCGGGGAGCTGTTTTTT TRBJ2-2 NA TRBV9 once
CASSSLRGTSYGYTF TGTGCCAGCAGCTCGCTCAGGGGAACTAGCTATGGCTACACCTTC TRBJ1-2 NA TRBV7-2 NA
CASSHTDTQYF TGTGCCAGCAGCCACACAGATACGCAGTATTTT TRBJ2-3 NA TRBV5-4 NA
CASSVEGQGMGEQYF TGTGCCAGCAGCGTAGAGGGACAGGGGATGGGCGAGCAGTACTTC TRBJ2-7 TRBD1 TRBV9 few
CASSRGTSGINEQFF TGTGCCAGTAGTAGGGGGACTAGCGGTATCAATGAGCAGTTCTTC TRBJ2-1 TRBD2 TRBV19 few
CASSQGTGELFF TGTGCCAGCAGCCAGGGTACCGGGGAGCTGTTTTTT TRBJ2-2 NA TRBV2 NA
CASSTRLERSTGELFF TGTGCCAGCAGCACCCGACTCGAAAGAAGCACCGGGGAGCTGTTTTTT TRBJ2-2 NA TRBV5-6 NA
CASSLQGLDQPQHF TGCGCCAGCAGCTTGCAGGGGTTAGATCAGCCCCAGCATTTT TRBJ1-5 NA TRBV5-1 NA
CASSPLGGGRNEQFF TGCGCCAGCAGCCCTCTGGGGGGGGGCCGAAATGAGCAGTTCTTC TRBJ2-1 NA TRBV4-1 once
CASSEFGQTMNTEAFF TGTGCCAGCAGTGAATTCGGACAGACAATGAACACTGAAGCTTTCTTT TRBJ1-1 NA TRBV25-1 once
CASSEAGRPQHF TGTGCCAGCAGTGAAGCGGGGCGGCCCCAGCATTTT TRBJ1-5 NA TRBV2 NA
CASSFLGVGGVDGNTIYF TGTGCCAGCAGTTTCTTGGGGGTAGGGGGGGTAGATGGAAACACCATATATTTT TRBJ1-3 NA TRBV28 NA
CASSLETGGGTEAFF TGCGCCAGCAGCTTGGAGACAGGGGGAGGGACTGAAGCTTTCTTT TRBJ1-1 TRBD1 TRBV5-1 NA